The entry below describes one T cell receptor (beta chain). Its antigen is currently unknown. The data are from a study of cytomegalovirus exposure and HLA in healthy donors. Study background: The roughly 670 first-cohort repertoires shared a platform with the approximately 110 validation repertoires, as reported in a later analysis.

Study-wide results and limits: Cytomegalovirus status, reportedly, was diagnosed with high specificity and sensitivity by the classifier. A few CMV-associated chains were confirmed in vitro to be specific for CMV antigens.

This CDR3 region has 15 residues. Germline CDR1 is MGHDK and CDR2 is SYGVNS. V lost 1 base, J lost 4 bases, and 13 bases lay in between. A 120-subject validation cohort, separate from the roughly 700-subject first cohort, supplied the donors. TCRdb keeps only in-frame clones here, not all; method: immunoSEQ multiplex PCR. The sample holds around 58,000 clones, around 89% seen once. This clonotype was obtained from a woman aged 18-35 years in good health and CMV-seronegative. This chain uses TRBV25-1 with TRBJ2-5; the D is unclear. Sequenced input: PBMCs. CDR3 DNA: TGTGCCAGCAGTGAATCTCCTCCCCAGGCAGAGACCCAGTACTTC. Translated: CASSESPPQAETQYF.